A single sample gave rise to the 28 T cell receptor beta chains below, sequenced in a study of cytomegalovirus exposure and HLA in healthy donors. The repertoire was sequenced with immunoSEQ multiplex PCR; TCRdb's copy has only in-frame clones and lacks some. Among about 160,000 clones, 89% were seen once, and the ten largest hold over 4%. Source material: PBMCs. The source of these receptors is a man younger than 35 in good health and CMV-seropositive.

This clone was seen just once. The rearrangement links TRBV11-3 to TRBJ1-1, with D possibly TRBD1 on 6 matching bases. CDR1 and CDR2 from the germline V gene are SGHNT and YENEEA. Trimming took 1 base from V and 10 from J, leaving 7 bases between them. The CDR3 extends over 11 amino acids. The CDR3 DNA follows: TGTGCCAGCAGCTTAGTGGGGGCAGCTTTCTTT. Residues: CASSLVGAAFF.

The CDR3 DNA is TGTGCCAGCAGCCCCACACGGGCACAGGGGGCGCTTAAGGTTGCTGGCTACACCTTC. Protein product: CASSPTRAQGALKVAGYTF. The J gene is TRBJ1-2, the V gene TRBV5-4, with 9 bases identical to TRBD1. V lost 4 bases, J lost 7 bases, and 23 bases stayed unmatched. Germline V gene data show CDR1 as SGHNT and CDR2 as YYREEE (reference sequence). The CDR3 spans 19 residues.

Here the CDR3 DNA reads TGTGCCAGCAGGCCCGGGGGAAACACTGAAGCTTTCTTT. Its translation is CASRPGGNTEAFF. The chain has TRBV5-4 and TRBJ1-1; tentative D call: TRBD1 (5 bases). CDR3 length: 13 residues. V lost 5 bases, J lost 2 bases, and 10 bases lay in between. CDR1 SGHNT and CDR2 YYREEE come from the germline V gene (reference sequence). Combining the CDR3 with reference TRBV5-4 and TRBJ1-1 gives the whole variable domain ETGVTQSPTHLIKTRGQQVTLRCSSQSGHNTVSWYQQALGQGPQFIFQYYREEENGRGNFPPRFSGLQFPNYSSELNVNALELDDSALYLCASRPGGNTEAFFGQGTRLTVV.

The chain combines TRBV5-4 with TRBJ1-1; 7 bases match TRBD1. CDR3 length: 15 amino acids. Germline V lookup: CDR1 SGHNT, CDR2 YYREEE (reference sequence). Trimming took 2 bases from V and 4 from J; bases not matched to a gene: 8. The CDR3 DNA is TGTGCCAGCAGCTTAGACAGGGCTGGGATCACTGAAGCTTTCTTT. Its protein product is CASSLDRAGITEAFF.

V is TRBV7-8 and J is TRBJ2-7; 8 nucleotides align to TRBD2. Germline assignment: CDR1 SGHVS and CDR2 FQNEAQ. The CDR3 runs to 16 residues. The V and J ends lost 1 base and 0 bases, in that order; junction bases with no gene match: 5. The CDR3 here is CASSLDPGGPSYEQYF. As DNA, the CDR3 is TGTGCCAGCAGCTTAGATCCGGGAGGGCCCTCCTACGAGCAGTACTTC.

The chain has TRBV2 and TRBJ2-1; possible D gene TRBD1, 6 bases. Germline assignment: CDR1 SNHLY and CDR2 FYNNEI. The length of the CDR3 is 15 residues. V shed 8 bases and J shed 2 bases, with 16 bases lying between them. This chain's CDR3 is CASRDIRGPYNEQFF. The CDR3 nucleotides are TGTGCCAGCCGAGACATCAGGGGTCCCTACAATGAGCAGTTCTTC.

This clone was counted a single time. The chain is built from TRBV7-8 and TRBJ2-2; the match to TRBD2 covers 7 bases. Germline lookup yields CDR1 SGHVS and CDR2 FQNEAQ. The CDR3 covers 16 residues. Trimming at V came to 0 bases and at J to 3 bases, leaving 4 bases not matched to a gene. DNA for the CDR3: TGTGCCAGCAGCTTAGCGCAGGGAGGGGACACCGGGGAGCTGTTTTTT. This codes for CASSLAQGGDTGELFF.

The V gene is TRBV11-2, the J gene TRBJ2-3; D possibly corresponds to TRBD1 (5 bases). The CDR3 runs 14 residues. The ends were cut back, 5 bases at V and 5 bases at J, with 14 bases in the middle. From germline, CDR1 is SGHAT and CDR2 FQNNGV. CDR3 residues: CASSLPARGDTQYF. The CDR3 bases are TGTGCCAGCAGCCTCCCGGCTAGGGGAGATACGCAGTATTTT.

This sequence joins TRBV28 and TRBJ1-1; D remains ambiguous. V lost 6 bases and J lost 0, with 5 bases in between. CDR3 length: 12 amino acids. The germline V gene has CDR1 MDHEN and CDR2 SYDVKM. The CDR3 coding sequence is TGTGCCAGCAGCCAAATGAACACTGAAGCTTTCTTT. This translates into CASSQMNTEAFF.

The chain employs TRBV5-6 and TRBJ2-3, with D maybe TRBD2 (5 bases). The ends were cut back, 2 bases at V and 4 bases at J, with 8 bases in the middle. Germline values: CDR1 SGHDT, CDR2 YYEEEE. The length of the CDR3 is 13 residues. The CDR3 coding sequence is TGTGCCAGCAGCTTCTACGGGGCAGATACGCAGTATTTT. Translation: CASSFYGADTQYF. The full variable domain, in which reference TRBV5-6 and TRBJ2-3 provide the parts outside the CDR3, is DAGVTQSPTHLIKTRGQQVTLRCSPKSGHDTVSWYQQALGQGPQFIFQYYEEEERQRGNFPDRFSGHQFPNYSSELNVNALLLGDSALYLCASSFYGADTQYFGPGTRLTVL.

The CDR3 spells CASSNQLRQGVKTQYF. CDR3 DNA sequence: TGTGCCAGTAGTAACCAACTCAGACAGGGGGTGAAGACCCAGTACTTC. The chain employs TRBV19 and TRBJ2-5, with 9 bases identical to TRBD1. Germline V lookup: CDR1 LNHDA, CDR2 SQIVND (reference sequence). The CDR3 is 16 residues long. The ends lost 4 bases at V and 6 bases at J; junction bases unmatched: 12.

This clone showed up just a few times. The chain carries TRBV2 and TRBJ1-1; D ambiguous. Trimming took off 6 bases at V and 7 bases at J, with 15 bases between the two ends. The CDR3 extends over 13 amino acids. The germline gives CDR1 SNHLY, CDR2 FYNNEI. The CDR3: CASRLREASEAFF. The CDR3 coding sequence is TGTGCCAGCAGGCTTCGGGAGGCCAGTGAAGCTTTCTTT.

The rearrangement uses TRBV19 and TRBJ2-1, with D maybe TRBD2 (6 bases). Germline V gene lookup returns CDR1 LNHDA and CDR2 SQIVND (reference sequence). The CDR3 totals 15 residues. Trimming cost V 4 bases and J 2 bases, with 12 bases left between them. CDR3 amino acids: CASSREPGAYNEQFF. CDR3 DNA sequence: TGTGCCAGTAGTAGGGAACCGGGAGCCTACAATGAGCAGTTCTTC.

Only a few counts were recorded for this clone. This sequence joins TRBV27 and TRBJ2-4; D gene ambiguous. CDR3 length: 13 amino acids. Trimming took 6 bases from V and 11 from J, leaving 17 bases between them. Looked up from germline, CDR1 is MNHEY and CDR2 is SMNVEV (reference sequence). CDR3 residues: CASSPSRSLVQYF. In DNA, the CDR3 is TGTGCCAGCAGCCCCTCGCGCTCATTAGTTCAGTACTTC.

The J gene is TRBJ2-1, the V gene TRBV5-4; 7 nucleotides align to TRBD1. V was clipped by 2 bases and J by 0 bases; unmatched bases: 5. The CDR3 covers 16 residues. Germline assignment: CDR1 SGHNT and CDR2 YYREEE (reference sequence). CDR3 amino acids: CASSLDRVISYNEQFF. The DNA of the CDR3 is TGTGCCAGCAGCTTAGACAGGGTTATCTCCTACAATGAGCAGTTCTTC.

The V and J genes are TRBV11-2 and TRBJ2-5; 7 bases match TRBD1. J gave up 9 bases and V 2 bases, and 12 bases lay outside the gene matches. The length of the CDR3 is 15 residues. Germline V lookup: CDR1 SGHAT, CDR2 FQNNGV. The CDR3 protein is CASSLPWTGIGAQYF. CDR3 DNA: TGTGCCAGCAGCTTACCCTGGACAGGTATAGGAGCCCAGTACTTC.

This chain joins TRBV29-1 and TRBJ2-1; 12 bases fit TRBD1. The ends lost 3 bases at V and 8 bases at J; junction bases unmatched: 2. This CDR3 is 13 amino acids long. CDR1 is SQVTM, CDR2 ANQGSEA, per germline. The CDR3 protein is CSVDGTGGYEQFF. Written as DNA, the CDR3 is TGCAGCGTTGACGGGACAGGGGGCTATGAGCAGTTCTTC.

The V call is TRBV27, the J call TRBJ2-2; D uncertain. V was clipped by 8 bases and J by 4 bases, with 11 bases between them. The CDR3 extends over 13 amino acids. Germline assignment: CDR1 MNHEY and CDR2 SMNVEV (reference sequence). The CDR3 DNA sequence: TGTGCCAGCTCGTTGCGGTTCACCGGGGAGCTGTTTTTT. Translating gives CASSLRFTGELFF.

The table lists this clone with a count of one. V gene TRBV28 combines with J gene TRBJ1-5; no definite D call. V lost 3 bases and J lost 3, with 12 bases in between. Germline V gene lookup returns CDR1 MDHEN and CDR2 SYDVKM. The CDR3 extends over 15 amino acids. CDR3 loop: CASSFITGYNQPQHF. The CDR3 region has the DNA TGTGCCAGCAGTTTCATTACGGGGTACAATCAGCCCCAGCATTTT. The variable domain in full, completed from reference TRBV28 and TRBJ1-5, reads DVKVTQSSRYLVKRTGEKVFLECVQDMDHENMFWYRQDPGLGLRLIYFSYDVKMKEKGDIPEGYSVSREKKERFSLILESASTNQTSMYLCASSFITGYNQPQHFGDGTRLSIL.

The chain recombines TRBV30 with TRBJ1-1; 7 bases are shared with TRBD1. J gave up 4 bases and V 3 bases, and 14 bases lay outside the gene matches. The CDR3 is 16 amino acids. Germline assignment: CDR1 GTSNPN and CDR2 SVGIG (reference sequence). The CDR3 nucleotides read TGTGCCTGGAGGCCCCTAGTGGTAGGGGGCCGCACTGAAGCTTTCTTT. Its protein product is CAWRPLVVGGRTEAFF.

The CDR3 sequence is CASSSYDRAGETQYF. DNA of the CDR3: TGCGCCAGCAGCTCGTACGACAGGGCAGGAGAGACCCAGTACTTC. The genes are TRBV5-1 and TRBJ2-5; 7 nucleotides align to TRBD1. CDR3 length: 15 residues. Looked up from germline, CDR1 is SGHRS and CDR2 is YFSETQ. Trimming took 3 bases from V and 4 from J; bases not matched to a gene: 9.

The V call is TRBV11-3, the J call TRBJ2-7, with 8 bases matching TRBD1. Germline CDR1 and CDR2: SGHNT and YENEEA. This CDR3 spans 15 amino acids. Germline trimming cut 1 base from V and 2 bases from J; bases unmatched to any gene: 4. The CDR3 sequence: CASSLGADRAYEQYF. Written as DNA, the CDR3 is TGTGCCAGCAGCTTAGGAGCGGACAGGGCCTACGAGCAGTACTTC.

This clone has a single count. The chain is built from TRBV5-1 and TRBJ2-3; D is perhaps TRBD2 (5 bases). Trimming left V 1 base short and J 2 bases short, with 11 bases between. The CDR3 is 15 residues long. Per the germline V gene, CDR1 is SGHRS and CDR2 is YFSETQ. As DNA, the CDR3 is TGCGCCAGCAGCTTGAAGTCCGGGAACACAGATACGCAGTATTTT. It yields the protein CASSLKSGNTDTQYF.

V usage is TRBV5-4 and J usage is TRBJ2-7; TRBD1 agrees at 9 bases. This CDR3 contains 17 residues. The J segment lost 7 bases and the V segment lost 0 bases, leaving 14 bases of the junction unmatched. Looked up from germline, CDR1 is SGHNT and CDR2 is YYREEE (reference sequence). CDR3 loop: CASSLAPGQGFLPEQYF. The CDR3 nucleotides read TGTGCCAGCAGCTTGGCCCCGGGACAGGGATTCCTCCCGGAGCAGTACTTC.

The V gene is TRBV28, the J gene TRBJ2-5; 7 positions agree with TRBD1. The CDR3 is 17 residues long. CDR1 MDHEN and CDR2 SYDVKM come from the germline V gene. V trimming: 3 bases; J trimming: 2 bases; junction bases outside the gene matches: 12. The CDR3 is CASSLLLGGWGQETQYF. The CDR3 nucleotides read TGTGCCAGCAGTTTGCTGTTAGGGGGCTGGGGGCAAGAGACCCAGTACTTC.

The CDR3 region has the DNA TGTGCCTGGAGTGTAGGGGGTAGCTCCTACAATGAGCAGTTCTTC. Protein product: CAWSVGGSSYNEQFF. V and J are TRBV30 and TRBJ2-1; possibly TRBD1 for D (6 bases). Trimming pared 0 bases from V and 0 bases from J, leaving 9 bases between. Germline V gene lookup returns CDR1 GTSNPN and CDR2 SVGIG (reference sequence). The CDR3 spans 15 residues.

The rearrangement links TRBV2 to TRBJ2-7; the match to TRBD1 covers 7 bases. V was pared by 5 bases and J by 1 base, with 2 bases of the junction left unmatched. The CDR3 has 13 residues. Germline values: CDR1 SNHLY, CDR2 FYNNEI. The CDR3 region has the DNA TGTGCCAGCAGTCGACAGGGATCCTACGAGCAGTACTTC. It yields the protein CASSRQGSYEQYF.

The chain employs TRBV25-1 and TRBJ2-1; 7 bases align to TRBD1. Trimming took 5 bases from V and 0 from J; bases not matched to a gene: 4. Germline assignment: CDR1 MGHDK and CDR2 SYGVNS. The CDR3 is 15 amino acids. The CDR3 coding sequence is TGTGCCAGCAGTCGGGACAGTAGCTCCTACAATGAGCAGTTCTTC. This sequence encodes CASSRDSSSYNEQFF.